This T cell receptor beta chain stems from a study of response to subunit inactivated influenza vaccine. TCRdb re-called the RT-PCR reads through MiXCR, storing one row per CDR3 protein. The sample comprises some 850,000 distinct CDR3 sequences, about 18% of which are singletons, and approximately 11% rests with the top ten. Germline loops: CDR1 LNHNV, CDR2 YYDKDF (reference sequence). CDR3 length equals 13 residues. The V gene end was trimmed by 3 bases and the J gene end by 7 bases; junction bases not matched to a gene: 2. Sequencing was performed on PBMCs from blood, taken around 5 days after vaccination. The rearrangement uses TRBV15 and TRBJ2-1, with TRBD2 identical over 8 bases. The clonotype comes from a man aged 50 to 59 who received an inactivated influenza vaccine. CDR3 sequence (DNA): TGTGCCACCAGCAGCTCGGGGGGGAATGAGCAGTTCTTC. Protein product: CATSSSGGNEQFF.